One sample yielded the 19 T cell receptor delta chains listed below, sequenced in a study of γδ T cells in repeated Plasmodium falciparum infection. TCRdb reprocessed the multiplex PCR reads using CATT. This table has some 51,000 delta-chain clones, about 2% appearing once. Flow sorting of PBMC yielded separate Vgamma9/Vdelta2+ and Vdelta2-negative gammadelta T cell populations for bulk repertoire analysis. The source material was gamma-delta T cells from blood. The receptors stem from a pool of human donors (malaria-infected and uninfected, not separated).

This clone showed up just a few times. With only one base between it and a far larger clone, this is likely a read error. At the DNA level, this CDR3 is encoded by other sequences in the same sample as well. The V call is TRDV2, the J call TRDJ1; either TRDD2 or TRDD3 may supply D (5 bases each). The J gene, left out of TCRdb, was set here by checking the DNA against germline. CDR1 GEAIGNYY and CDR2 EKD come from the germline V gene. CDR3 size: 25 residues. The CDR3 loop reads CACDTGLLSGSGCHPPKWYTDKLIF. Here the CDR3 DNA reads TGTGCCTGTGACACGGGCCTTCTTTCAGGGTCGGGATGTCACCCCCCAAAGTGGTACACAGATAAACTCATCTTT.

This clone was detected a few times. A far more abundant clone sits one base away, making this likely a read error. Other DNA sequences within the sample encode an identical CDR3. The rearrangement links TRDV1 to TRDJ1, with TRDD3 matching 9 bases. CDR1 is TSWWSYY and CDR2 is QGS in the germline V gene. This CDR3 has 22 amino acids. The CDR3 bases are TGTGCTCTTGGGGAACCCCTAGGGAGCTACATATTAACTGGGGGAAACACAGATAAACTCATCTTT. This encodes CALGEPLGSYILTGGNTDKLIF.

By share of the sample, this clone is medium-sized. The same CDR3 can be traced to other DNA sequences in this sample. The chain has TRDV3 and TRDJ1; 7 bases are a match to TRDD3. The junction had 10 bases not matched to a gene; V was cut back by 0 bases and J by 0 bases. The germline CDR1 and CDR2 sequences are TVYSNPD and GDNSRS (reference sequence). The CDR3 runs 16 residues. Here the CDR3 reads CAFRRWGSAYTDKLIF. CDR3 DNA: TGTGCCTTTAGACGGTGGGGGAGCGCGTACACCGATAAACTCATCTTT.

The chain joins TRDV1 to TRDJ1; 13 nucleotides agree with TRDD3. Here the J gene was assigned by germline matching of the DNA, as TCRdb has none. CDR3 length equals 24 residues. The J segment lost 0 bases and the V segment lost 3 bases, leaving 25 bases of the junction unmatched. Germline CDR1 TSWWSYY, CDR2 QGS. CDR3 amino acids: CALGETLFLTHVLGDTPYTDKLIF. In DNA form, the CDR3 reads TGTGCTCTTGGGGAGACCTTATTCCTTACCCACGTACTGGGGGATACGCCATACACCGATAAACTCATCTTT.

A word on this clone: This DNA's translation differs at residue 17 from TCRdb's protein, which comes from a much larger clone; a read error is likely, and the protein shown is translated from the DNA. The chain couples TRDV1 to TRDJ1; 13 bases map to TRDD3. No J segment appears in TCRdb, so it was assigned here by matching the sequence to germline. CDR3 length: 23 amino acids. V dropped 3 bases and J dropped 1; count of bases not matched to a gene: 23. CDR1 and CDR2 (germline): TSWWSYY, QGS. This CDR3 is CALGDPTPSRTGGYAGCTDKLIF. The CDR3, as DNA: TGTGCTCTTGGGGACCCGACCCCATCCCGTACTGGGGGATACGCGGGGTGCACCGATAAACTCATCTTT.

A note on this clone: The protein that TCRdb holds for this DNA derives from a much larger clone and differs from the translated DNA at residue 8, which likely indicates a read error; the protein shown here is translated from the DNA. The rearrangement joins TRDV2 to TRDJ1; 9 bases agree with TRDD3. The J gene comes from matching the DNA to germline here; TCRdb lacks it. Germline CDR1 reads GEAIGNYY; CDR2 reads EKD. After removal of 0 bases from V and 5 bases from J, the junction contained 18 bases not matched to a gene. The CDR3 sequence is 19 residues long. CDR3 in amino acids: CACDTGLRGYAFREDKLIF. CDR3 coding DNA: TGTGCCTGTGACACCGGTTTGCGGGGATACGCTTTTCGGGAGGATAAACTCATCTTT.

Only a few counts were recorded for this clone. This DNA's translation and the protein TCRdb lists, from a much larger clone, do not match at residue 19, likely due to a read error; the protein shown is translated from the DNA. The V call is TRDV2, the J call TRDJ1, with 10 bases fitting TRDD3. Germline-derived CDR1 and CDR2 are GEAIGNYY and EKD. The length of the CDR3 is 22 residues. CDR3 amino acids: CACDTVGSVKTSLGDSTDQLIF. Written as DNA, the CDR3 is TGTGCCTGTGACACGGTGGGCTCAGTGAAGACTTCACTGGGGGATTCAACCGATCAACTCATCTTT.

Comment on this clone: A read error is likely here: a far larger clone is one base away. Other DNA sequences in this sample translate to the same CDR3. The J gene has no call, while the V gene is TRDV1; the D call in the table, TRDD3, was not verified against the DNA. The CDR3 consists of 21 residues. Germline values: CDR1 TSWWSYY, CDR2 QGS. CDR3 DNA: TGTGCTCTTGGGGAAGGTCAACTATCCGTACTGGGGGATACGTACACCGATAAACTTATCTTT. This translates into CALGEGQLSVLGDTYTDKLIF.

In regard to this clone: TCRdb pairs this DNA with a much larger clone's protein that differs at residue 9, likely a read error; the protein shown was translated from the DNA. CDR3 protein: CALGEGKALLVWGTRDKLIF. The CDR3 region has the DNA TGTGCTCTTGGGGAAGGGAAGGCCCTCCTGGTCTGGGGGACACGAGATAAACTCATCTTT. The gene calls are TRDV1 and TRDJ1, with 8 nucleotides matching TRDD3. TCRdb records no J gene; here it was assigned by comparing the DNA to germline. The CDR3 consists of 20 residues. Trimming took 2 bases from V and 5 from J; bases not matched to a gene: 22. Germline CDR1 and CDR2: TSWWSYY and QGS.

The table lists this clone with many counts. The TCRdb record carries a much larger clone's protein, which differs from this DNA's translation at residue 4; a read error is the likely cause, and the protein listed here is the DNA translation. In the same sample, other DNA sequences code for this CDR3. This chain joins TRDV2 and TRDJ1; TRDD3 matches at 11 bases. TCRdb records no J gene; here it was assigned by comparing the DNA to germline. Germline V gene lookup returns CDR1 GEAIGNYY and CDR2 EKD. After removal of 5 bases from V and 1 base from J, the junction contained 5 bases not matched to a gene. The CDR3 totals 15 residues. The CDR3 coding sequence is TGTGCCTGTGGCCCACTGGGGGATAGCACCGATAAACTCATCTTT. Its protein product is CACGPLGDSTDKLIF.

Details on this clone: A far larger clone lies a single base away; this is likely a read error. The sample holds other DNA sequences that translate to the same CDR3. The chain joins TRAV38-2/DV8 to TRDJ1, with 11 bases identical to TRDD3. The J gene, absent from TCRdb, was called here by matching the DNA to germline. Germline V gene sequence: CDR1 TSESDYY, CDR2 QEAYKQQN. The CDR3 runs 26 residues. J gave up 2 bases and V 0 bases, and 33 bases lay outside the gene matches. The CDR3 DNA sequence: TGTGCTTATAGGAGCGTGATTTATTCCCTTCGCTGGGGGATACTAAGGTGGAGAACAGGAACCGATAAACTCATCTTT. This sequence encodes CAYRSVIYSLRWGILRWRTGTDKLIF.

To note about this clone: The protein given by TCRdb reflects a much larger clone and differs at residue 18 from this DNA's translation, likely from a read error; the protein shown is the DNA's translation. J is TRDJ1 and V is TRDV1; D is perhaps TRDD3 (6 bases). The J gene was not available in TCRdb and was assigned here by matching the DNA to germline segments. The CDR3 runs 22 residues. CDR1 is TSWWSYY and CDR2 is QGS in the germline V gene. CDR3 region: CALGLRLHLTAWGQKYTEKLIF. The DNA for the CDR3 is TGTGCTCTTGGGCTGCGCCTCCATCTTACCGCCTGGGGACAAAAGTACACCGAGAAACTCATCTTT.

Notes on this clone: TCRdb assigns this DNA the protein of a much larger clone, which departs from its translation at residue 5; this likely reflects a read error, and the protein shown comes from translating the DNA. The V call is TRDV1, the J call TRDJ1; 13 bases line up with TRDD3. The J gene, missing from TCRdb, was assigned here through DNA to germline matching. The CDR3 sequence is 22 residues long. Germline lookup yields CDR1 TSWWSYY and CDR2 QGS. With V trimmed by 5 bases and J by 2 bases, 23 bases remained unmatched. CDR3 nucleotides: TGTGCTCTTGGGAAGATTTCCTACTTGTACTGGGGGATACGTTCACCGACCGATAAACTCATCTTT. As protein: CALGKISYLYWGIRSPTDKLIF.

This clone was counted ten times or more. The mismatch at residue 8 between this DNA's translation and the TCRdb protein of a much larger clone likely reflects a read error; the protein shown is translated from the DNA. The chain has TRDV3 and TRDJ1, with TRDD2 identical over 7 bases. The CDR3 is 18 residues long. Germline values: CDR1 TVYSNPD, CDR2 GDNSRS (reference sequence). V gave up 5 bases and J gave up 1 base; unmatched junction bases: 22. The CDR3 here is CAAGPSHRSPFLTDKLIF. The DNA for the CDR3 is TGTGCCGCTGGGCCTTCCCACAGGTCCCCCTTCCTCACCGATAAACTCATCTTT.

With respect to this clone: Translating this DNA gives a protein that differs at residue 21 from the TCRdb one, which belongs to a much larger clone; a read error is likely, and the protein shown is this translation. Called V gene: TRDV1; the J gene was not called; TRDD3, the D gene given by the table, was not confirmed from the DNA. CDR1 is TSWWSYY and CDR2 is QGS in the germline V gene. CDR3 length: 23 amino acids. In nucleotides, the CDR3 is TGTGCTCTTGGGGAACAGCTCCTACGCCCATCAAATTACTGGGGATCGTACACCGATAAACCCATCTTT. Translation gives CALGEQLLRPSNYWGSYTDKPIF.

In this sample, this clone turned up a few times. A read error likely explains why the TCRdb protein, taken from a much larger clone, differs from this DNA's translation at residue 17; the protein shown is translated from the DNA. V and J are TRDV2 and TRDJ1; 10 bases agree with TRDD3. Here the J gene came from matching the DNA to germline, since TCRdb omits it. CDR1 and CDR2 (germline): GEAIGNYY, EKD. The CDR3 is 23 amino acids. Unmatched junction bases numbered 24, after V lost 0 bases and J lost 0 bases. CDR3 nucleotides: TGTGCCTGTGACACCTTGCTGAGTGGGAAAGTACTGGGGGATTCCCCGCACACCGATAAACTCATCTTT. This translates into CACDTLLSGKVLGDSPHTDKLIF.

The table lists this clone with many counts. This likely reflects a read error, since a far larger clone is one base away. Additional DNA sequences in this sample encode the identical CDR3. The V call is TRDV2, the J call TRDJ1; TRDD3 matches 10 bases. Here the J gene was assigned by germline matching of the DNA, as TCRdb has none. The CDR3 totals 17 residues. Germline trimming cut 7 bases from V and 1 base from J; bases unmatched to any gene: 14. From germline, CDR1 is GEAIGNYY and CDR2 EKD. CDR3 sequence: CACGIGGIRWCTDKLIF. As DNA, the CDR3 is TGTGCCTGCGGGATAGGGGGGATACGTTGGTGCACCGATAAACTCATCTTT.

This clone was counted between two and nine times. The TCRdb record carries a much larger clone's protein, which differs from this DNA's translation at residue 15; a read error is the likely cause, and the protein listed here is the DNA translation. This sequence joins TRDV2 and TRDJ1; 12 nucleotides align to TRDD3. The J gene was not available in TCRdb and was assigned here by matching the DNA to germline segments. This CDR3 is built from 18 residues. The V gene's germline CDR1 is GEAIGNYY and CDR2 EKD. CDR3 loop: CACDTVTSGGYGPDELIF. The CDR3 DNA follows: TGTGCCTGTGACACCGTAACCTCTGGGGGATACGGTCCCGATGAACTCATCTTT.

This clone was recorded a few times. It is likely a read error: a sequence one base away is far more abundant. The identical CDR3 is also encoded by other nucleotide sequences in the sample. The chain recombines TRDV3 with TRDJ1; the D gene is possibly TRDD2 (6 bases). No J gene was available from TCRdb, and it was assigned here by a germline match of the DNA. The CDR3 extends over 15 amino acids. CDR1 and CDR2 from the germline V gene are TVYSNPD and GDNSRS (reference sequence). The CDR3 bases are TGCGCCTTCCCGGCCCGGCGGATAGTCGCCGATAAACTCATCTTT. It translates to CAFPARRIVADKLIF.